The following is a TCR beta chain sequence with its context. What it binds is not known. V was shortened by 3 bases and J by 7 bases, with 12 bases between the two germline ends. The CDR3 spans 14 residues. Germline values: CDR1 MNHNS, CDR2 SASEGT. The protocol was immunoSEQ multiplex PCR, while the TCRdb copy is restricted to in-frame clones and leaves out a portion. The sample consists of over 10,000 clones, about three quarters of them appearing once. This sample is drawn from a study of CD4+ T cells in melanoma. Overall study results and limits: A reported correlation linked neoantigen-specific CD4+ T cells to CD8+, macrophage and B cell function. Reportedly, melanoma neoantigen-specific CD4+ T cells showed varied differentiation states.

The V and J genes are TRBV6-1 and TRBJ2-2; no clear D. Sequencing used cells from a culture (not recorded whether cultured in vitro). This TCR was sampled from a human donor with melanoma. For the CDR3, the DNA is TGTGCCAGCAGTGAGGTTCTTTTGCGCGGGGAGCTGTTTTTT. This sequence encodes CASSEVLLRGELFF.